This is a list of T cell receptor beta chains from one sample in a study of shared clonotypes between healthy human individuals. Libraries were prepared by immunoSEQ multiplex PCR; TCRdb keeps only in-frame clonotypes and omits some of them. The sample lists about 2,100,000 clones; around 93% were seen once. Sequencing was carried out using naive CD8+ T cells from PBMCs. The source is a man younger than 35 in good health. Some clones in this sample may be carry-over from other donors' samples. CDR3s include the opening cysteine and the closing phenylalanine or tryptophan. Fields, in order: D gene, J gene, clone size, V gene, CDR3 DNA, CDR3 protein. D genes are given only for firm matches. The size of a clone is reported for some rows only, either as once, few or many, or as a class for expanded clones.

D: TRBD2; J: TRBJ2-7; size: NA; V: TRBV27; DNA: TGTGCCAGCAGTTTTACGGGAGGGTTTTCCGAGCAGTACTTC; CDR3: CASSFTGGFSEQYF
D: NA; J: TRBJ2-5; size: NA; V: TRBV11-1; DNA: TGTGCCAGCGTCCCTACAGGTGGCGAGACCCAGTACTTC; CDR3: CASVPTGGETQYF
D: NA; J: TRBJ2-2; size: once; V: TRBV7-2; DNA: TGTGCCAGCAGCTTAAACGGTGGGATGGCGTACTCGAACACCGGGGAGCTGTTTTTT; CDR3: CASSLNGGMAYSNTGELFF
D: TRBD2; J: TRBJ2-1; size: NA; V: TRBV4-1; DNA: TGCGCCAGCAGACCAACTAGCGGGAGCAACAATGAGCAGTTCTTC; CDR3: CASRPTSGSNNEQFF
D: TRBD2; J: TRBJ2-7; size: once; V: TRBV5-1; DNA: TGCGCCAGCAGCACGGCTGGGGGGGAAGCCTACGAGCAGTACTTC; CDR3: CASSTAGGEAYEQYF
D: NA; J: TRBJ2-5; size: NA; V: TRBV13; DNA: TGTGCCAGCAGCCCGCGTTATATCATAGAGACCCAGTACTTC; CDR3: CASSPRYIIETQYF
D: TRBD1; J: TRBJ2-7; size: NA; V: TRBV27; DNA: TGTGCCAGCACTCCGAGGGACAGGGCCTACGAGCAGTACTTC; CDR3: CASTPRDRAYEQYF
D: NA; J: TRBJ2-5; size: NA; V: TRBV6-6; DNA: TGTGCCAGCAGTCCCGCCGGTGGATTAGAGACCCAGTACTTC; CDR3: CASSPAGGLETQYF
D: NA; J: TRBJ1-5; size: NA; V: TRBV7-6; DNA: TGTGCCAGCAGCTTAGACAGGGACAATCAGCCCCAGCATTTT; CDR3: CASSLDRDNQPQHF
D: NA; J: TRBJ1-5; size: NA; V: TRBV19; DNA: TGTGCCGGGGGATCAAATCAGCCCCAGCATTTT; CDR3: CAGGSNQPQHF
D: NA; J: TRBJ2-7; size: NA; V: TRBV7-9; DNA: TGTGCCAGCAGCTTTAGCCCGAGCTCCTACGAGCAGTACTTC; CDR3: CASSFSPSSYEQYF
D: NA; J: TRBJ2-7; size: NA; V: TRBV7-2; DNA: TGTGCCAGCAGCTTACGAGGGCCTCCCCCGTCCTACGAGCAGTACTTC; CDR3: CASSLRGPPPSYEQYF
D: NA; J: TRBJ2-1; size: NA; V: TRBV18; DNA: TGTGCCAGCTCACCACCCCCCAGGGCGGATGAGCAGTTCTTC; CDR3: CASSPPPRADEQFF
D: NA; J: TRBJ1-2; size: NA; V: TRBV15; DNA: TGTGCCACCAGCAGAGGGACAGCCAACTTCTATGGCTACACCTTC; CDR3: CATSRGTANFYGYTF
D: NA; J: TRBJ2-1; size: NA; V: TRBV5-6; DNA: TGTGCCAGCAGCCGGGGGGCATACAATGAGCAGTTCTTC; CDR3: CASSRGAYNEQFF
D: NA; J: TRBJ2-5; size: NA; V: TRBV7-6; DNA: TGTGCCAGCAGCTTAGTGCCCCAGGAGACCCAGTACTTC; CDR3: CASSLVPQETQYF
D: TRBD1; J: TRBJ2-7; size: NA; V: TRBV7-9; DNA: TGTGCCAGCAGCCAACGACAGGGAAGCTCCTACGAGCAGTACTTC; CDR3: CASSQRQGSSYEQYF
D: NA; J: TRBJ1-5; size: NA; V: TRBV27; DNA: TGTGCCAGCAGTACCGATCCCGGAAGGGGTGGCAATCAGCCCCAGCATTTT; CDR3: CASSTDPGRGGNQPQHF
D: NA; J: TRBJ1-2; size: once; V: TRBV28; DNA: TGTGCCAGCAGCAGCCCGGGACTGATAAACTATGGCTACACCTTC; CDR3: CASSSPGLINYGYTF
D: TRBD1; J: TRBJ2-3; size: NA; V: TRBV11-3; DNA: TGTGCCAGCAGCCCCCGGACAGGGGGATCAGATACGCAGTATTTT; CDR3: CASSPRTGGSDTQYF
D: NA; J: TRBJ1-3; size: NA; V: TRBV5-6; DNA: TGTGCCAGCAGCCGAGCTGGCGCTGGAAACACCATATATTTT; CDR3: CASSRAGAGNTIYF
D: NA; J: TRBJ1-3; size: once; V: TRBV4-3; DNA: TGCGCCAGCAGCCCCATAAACGCAGGCTCTGGAAACACCATATATTTT; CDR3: CASSPINAGSGNTIYF
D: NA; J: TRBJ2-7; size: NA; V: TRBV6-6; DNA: TGTGCCAGCAGTTACGGACAGCACTACGAGCAGTACTTC; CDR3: CASSYGQHYEQYF
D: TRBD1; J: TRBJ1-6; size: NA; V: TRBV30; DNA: TGTGCCTGGAACTTTGGGGTGGGAGGGGGCAATTCACCCCTCCACTTT; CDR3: CAWNFGVGGGNSPLHF
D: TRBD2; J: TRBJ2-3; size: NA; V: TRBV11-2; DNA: TGTGCCAGCAGCTGGGTCCATATCGGGAGGGCCGTAGATACGCAGTATTTT; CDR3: CASSWVHIGRAVDTQYF
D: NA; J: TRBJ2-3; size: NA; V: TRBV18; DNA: TGTGCCAGCTCACCGTCACCCCCAGATACGCAGTATTTT; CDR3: CASSPSPPDTQYF
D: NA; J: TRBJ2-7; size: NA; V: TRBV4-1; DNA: TGCGCCGTCTCCATCTACGAGGGAGCCTACGAGCAGTACTTC; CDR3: CAVSIYEGAYEQYF
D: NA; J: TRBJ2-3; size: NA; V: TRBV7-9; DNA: TGTGCCAGCAGCTTCGGGACTTCTAGCACAGATACGCAGTATTTT; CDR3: CASSFGTSSTDTQYF
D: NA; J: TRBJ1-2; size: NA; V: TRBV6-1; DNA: TGTGCCAGCAGTCAAGACACTTTCTTCGTCTATGGCTACACCTTC; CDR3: CASSQDTFFVYGYTF
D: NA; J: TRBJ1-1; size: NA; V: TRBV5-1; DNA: TGCGCCAGCAGCTTGTGGGGGGGAAATAACATGAACACTGAAGCTTTCTTT; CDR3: CASSLWGGNNMNTEAFF
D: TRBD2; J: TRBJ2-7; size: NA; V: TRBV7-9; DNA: TGTGCCAGCAGCACGGTGGCGGGGGGGTCCTACGAGCAGTACTTC; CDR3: CASSTVAGGSYEQYF
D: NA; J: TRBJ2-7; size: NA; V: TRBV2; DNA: TGTGCCACCGTGACAGCTCCGGACGAGCAGTACTTC; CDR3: CATVTAPDEQYF
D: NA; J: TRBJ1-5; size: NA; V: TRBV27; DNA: TGTGCCAGCAGTCTGATTGGAGGTAGCAATCAGCCCCAGCATTTT; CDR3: CASSLIGGSNQPQHF
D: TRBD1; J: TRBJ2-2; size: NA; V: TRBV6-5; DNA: TGTGCCAGCAGAACCAAGGACAGGGGGACCGGGGAGCTGTTTTTT; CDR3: CASRTKDRGTGELFF
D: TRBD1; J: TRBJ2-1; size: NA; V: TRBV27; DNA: TGTGCCAGCGGACAGGGGAGAGCCACCCTCAATGAGCAGTTCTTC; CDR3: CASGQGRATLNEQFF
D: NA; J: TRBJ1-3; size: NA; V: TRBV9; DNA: TGTGCCAGCAGCGGTGGGACCAGTGGAAACACCATATATTTT; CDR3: CASSGGTSGNTIYF
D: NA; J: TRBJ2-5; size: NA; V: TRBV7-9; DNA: TGTGCCAGCAACGGGGGAGGGGGAGCCCAAGAGACCCAGTACTTC; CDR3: CASNGGGGAQETQYF
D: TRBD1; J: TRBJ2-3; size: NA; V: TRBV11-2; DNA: TGTGCCAGCAGCTCTCAAAAGGGACAGGGGCTCGGGGATACGCAGTATTTT; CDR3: CASSSQKGQGLGDTQYF
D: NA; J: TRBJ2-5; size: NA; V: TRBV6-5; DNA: TGTGCCGCTGGGGTGGAGACCCAGTACTTC; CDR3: CAAGVETQYF
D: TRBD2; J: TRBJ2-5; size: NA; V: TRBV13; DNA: TGTGCCAGCAGCTCGGGACTAGCGGGATTCGAAGAGACCCAGTACTTC; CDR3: CASSSGLAGFEETQYF
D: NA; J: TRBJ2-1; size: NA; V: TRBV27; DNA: TGTGCCAGCAGTTTGAGGCGGGACGGGCGCAATGAGCAGTTCTTC; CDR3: CASSLRRDGRNEQFF
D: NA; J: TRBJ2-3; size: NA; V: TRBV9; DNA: TGTGCCAGCGGTGAAACGGACAGACTCACAGATACGCAGTATTTT; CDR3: CASGETDRLTDTQYF
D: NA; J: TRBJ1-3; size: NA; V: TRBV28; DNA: TGTGCCAGCAGTTCCCCCAGGGACTCTGGAAACACCATATATTTT; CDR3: CASSSPRDSGNTIYF
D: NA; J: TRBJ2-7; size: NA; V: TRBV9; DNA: TGTGCCAGCAGCGTAGATACAGGAAAAGGCGAGCAGTACTTC; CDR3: CASSVDTGKGEQYF
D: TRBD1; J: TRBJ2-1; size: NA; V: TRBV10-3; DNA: TGTGCCTCAAACCCCGGGACAGTAGCACTTAGCTCCTACAATGAGCAGTTCTTC; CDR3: CASNPGTVALSSYNEQFF
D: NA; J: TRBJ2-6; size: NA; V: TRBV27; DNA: TGTGCCAGCAGTTACAAAATCTCTGGGGCCAACGTCCTGACTTTC; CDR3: CASSYKISGANVLTF
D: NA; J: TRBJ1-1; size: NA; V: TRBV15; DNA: TGTGCCACCAGCAGAGATTCCGTAGGGGCTGAAGCTTTCTTT; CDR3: CATSRDSVGAEAFF
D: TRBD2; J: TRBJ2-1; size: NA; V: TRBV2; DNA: TGTGCCGGAGCGGGAGATCCCTACAATGAGCAGTTCTTC; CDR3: CAGAGDPYNEQFF
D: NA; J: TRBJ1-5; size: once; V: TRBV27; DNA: TGTGCCAGCGACGTGAGTGGACGACGGGGGAGGGGCAATCAGCCCCAGCATTTT; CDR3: CASDVSGRRGRGNQPQHF
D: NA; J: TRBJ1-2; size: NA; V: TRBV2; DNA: TGTGCCAGCAGTGATAGGGCAGGGGCTACCTATGGCTACACCTTC; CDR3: CASSDRAGATYGYTF
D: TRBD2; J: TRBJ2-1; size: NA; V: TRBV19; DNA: TGTGCCAGTAGGACTAGCGGCTACAATGAGCAGTTCTTC; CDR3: CASRTSGYNEQFF
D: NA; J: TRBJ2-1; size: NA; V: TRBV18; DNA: TGTGCCAGCTCACCACCGAGCGGGTACAACAATGAGCAGTTCTTC; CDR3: CASSPPSGYNNEQFF
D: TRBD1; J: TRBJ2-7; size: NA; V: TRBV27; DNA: TGTGCCAGCAGTTCAGGGACAGTACGGTGGGAGCAGTACTTC; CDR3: CASSSGTVRWEQYF